Detailed here is one T cell receptor (beta chain). Its antigen is not identified. The data were obtained in a study of CD8 T cells in Susac syndrome. The V gene end was trimmed by 8 bases and the J gene end by 2 bases; junction bases not matched to a gene: 4. CDR3 length: 14 residues. In germline, CDR1 is MNHEY, CDR2 SMNVEV (reference sequence). TEMRA cells were FACS-enriched, while CD8+ and CD4+ T cells were negatively isolated. Study results and caveats: The study's TCR sequencing and HLA analysis covered a relatively small number of individuals, and the study acknowledged this.

After extraction with the RNeasy kit, roughly 0.5 to 1 ug of the RNA was reverse transcribed using random hexamers. Coverage of TCR beta CDR3 amplification by immunoSEQ multiplex PCR extended to 54 Vbeta and 13 Jbeta. TCRdb itself ran the immunoSEQ multiplex PCR reads through MiXCR, one entry per CDR3 protein. Found here are some 130,000 distinct CDR3 sequences, roughly 80% of them singletons; the top ten hold about 0.51%. The receptor was derived from a human donor with multiple sclerosis. Sequenced input: CD8+ T cells from PBMCs. The V gene is TRBV27, the J gene TRBJ1-2; TRBD1 agrees at 11 bases. The DNA for the CDR3 is TGTGCCAGCGGGACAGGGGGGGGGAACTATGGCTACACCTTC. Translation: CASGTGGGNYGYTF.